The T cell receptor beta chain under discussion was sequenced for a study of technical replicates of blood from a handful of donors (dated by TCRdb to the late 2010s). The method was the immunoSEQ multiplex PCR assay. Imported from immuneACCESS, the table was reduced by TCRdb to in-frame sequences with V and J called. These copies leave out some clones; in studies compared against another copy, an unresolved V gene accounts for under half, and the cause of the remainder is not known. This sample gives about 94,000 clones in total; more than 90% of them show up just once. 0.2% to 0.25% of the sample is held by the ten biggest clonotypes. Relative to germline, V is missing 1 base and J is missing 2 bases, with 6 bases of the junction outside any gene match. The CDR1 and CDR2 encoded by the germline V gene are SGHDN and FVKESK. The CDR3 starts with the cysteine, ends with the phenylalanine, and has 16 residues. Only the CDR3 portion is preserved as DNA: 48 bases, with reading frame beginning at the first base.

A note on this clone: Which antigen it targets is not known. Base qualities are not recorded, but no much larger clone differs from it by a single base.

The V gene is TRBV14 and the J gene is TRBJ2-7; a stretch of 9 junction bases matches TRBD1. The TCR originated in a human donor in good health. Sequenced: T cells isolated from PBMCs. The bases read TGTGCCAGCAGCCAAGCACCGGGACAGGGCGCCTACGAGCAGTACTTC. Translated, this gives CASSQAPGQGAYEQYF.